This TCR delta chain was profiled in a study of γδ T cells in repeated Plasmodium falciparum infection. Study-level information: Malian children with intense seasonal malaria exposure were compared with matched Australian children. Timepoints: baseline, immediately before selected infections, and 21 days after every infection.

The germline CDR1 and CDR2 sequences are TSWWSYY and QGS. This CDR3 comprises 15 residues. Trimming removed 5 bases from V and 2 bases from J, with 15 bases in between. Study-wide points: Over time and infection, Vgamma9/Vdelta2+ repertoires remained highly stable and polyclonal.

TCRdb re-called clones from the multiplex PCR reads via CATT. The table has around 50,000 delta-chain clones, about 2% seen once; the top ten hold around 25%. About this clone: Its antigen is unidentified. The TCRdb protein, from a much larger clone, departs from this DNA's translation at residue 5, likely by read error; the protein shown derives from the DNA.

Gammadelta T cells were flow-sorted from PBMC into Vgamma9/Vdelta2+ and Vdelta2-negative populations for bulk analysis. The chain combines TRDV1 with TRDJ1; no clear D. Because TCRdb records no J gene, it was assigned here through a match of the DNA to germline. The sequenced sample consisted of gamma-delta T cells from blood. This clonotype was sampled from a pool of human donors (malaria-infected and uninfected, not separated). CDR3 protein: CALGKILTLTDKLIF. CDR3 DNA sequence: TGTGCTCTTGGGAAAATTCTAACCCTAACCGATAAACTCATCTTT.